This T cell receptor beta chain was obtained from a study of CD8 T cells in Susac syndrome. The study, taken as a whole, reports: The CD4+ T cell repertoires in Susac syndrome did not show any clonal expansion.

Of note for this clonotype: Its specificity is unknown.

With V trimmed by 1 base and J by 4 bases, 4 bases remained unmatched. Germline values: CDR1 MGHRA, CDR2 YSYEKL. CDR3 size: 16 residues. Random-hexamer reverse transcription was applied to roughly 0.5 to 1 ug RNA. TCRdb re-called the immunoSEQ multiplex PCR reads with MiXCR, one entry per CDR3 protein. The sample lists roughly 250,000 distinct CDR3 sequences; 90% to 96% were seen once. The chain links TRBV4-1 to TRBJ2-5; TRBD2 matches at 12 bases. This sequence was found in a human donor with Susac syndrome. The material sequenced was CD4+ T cells from PBMCs. The CDR3 reads CASSQGPSGRGETQYF. As DNA, the CDR3 is TGCGCCAGCAGCCAAGGCCCTAGCGGGAGGGGAGAGACCCAGTACTTC.